A single sample gave rise to the 11 T cell receptor beta chains below, sequenced in a study of a mutant IDH1 vaccine in newly diagnosed glioma (dated by TCRdb to about 2021). The sample's time point label, in plain terms: week 35, safety follow-up. Every vaccine dose consisted of 300 ug of a 20-mer mutant IDH1 peptide in Montanide, administered subcutaneously together with topical imiquimod. No antigens are known for them. Library construction relied on the immunoSEQ multiplex PCR assay. In TCRdb, the immuneACCESS table is reduced to in-frame sequences with V and J assigned. These tables do not hold every clone; where another copy was compared, an unresolved V gene accounts for under half, and the others remain unexplained. This sample comprises tens of thousands of clones, almost 95% of them detected only once. 2% to 2.5% of the sample is held by the ten biggest clonotypes. Sequencing used PBMCs, obtained from a glioma patient whose treatment included an IDH1 peptide vaccine. The receptors come from a man in his fifties or sixties with glioma.

CDR3 amino acids: CASSSWTGRTGELFF. In DNA, the CDR3 is TGCGCCAGCAGCTCCTGGACAGGGCGCACCGGGGAGCTGTTTTTT. The chain couples TRBV5-1 to TRBJ2-2, with 8 bases aligning to TRBD1. Trimming removed 3 bases from V and 4 bases from J; junction bases left unmatched: 5. CDR3 length equals 15 residues. The germline V gene has CDR1 SGHRS and CDR2 YFSETQ.

J is TRBJ1-1 and V is TRBV10-2, with 8 positions matching TRBD1. The CDR3 is 14 residues long. V shed 7 bases, J shed 2 bases, and the junction held 6 bases outside the gene matches. Germline-derived CDR1 and CDR2 are WSHSY and SAAADI. CDR3 nucleotides: TGCGCCAGCACTATACAGGGGGTTAACACTGAAGCTTTCTTT. This encodes CASTIQGVNTEAFF.

This sequence joins TRBV5-6 and TRBJ2-5; D may be TRBD1 (6 bases). The V end was cut by 4 bases, the J end by 2 bases, with 9 bases between. The germline V gene has CDR1 SGHDT and CDR2 YYEEEE. There are 13 residues in the CDR3. In nucleotides, the CDR3 is TGTGCCAGCAGCCCGACAGGTCAAGAGACCCAGTACTTC. This gives the protein CASSPTGQETQYF.

The chain uses TRBV6-4 and TRBJ2-2, with 7 bases matching TRBD1. Looked up from germline, CDR1 is MRHNA and CDR2 is SNTAGT. Germline trimming cut 0 bases from V and 3 bases from J; bases unmatched to any gene: 1. The length of the CDR3 is 15 residues. The chain's CDR3 is CASSDSTGDTGELFF. The CDR3, as DNA: TGTGCCAGCAGTGACTCAACAGGGGACACCGGGGAGCTGTTTTTT.

J is TRBJ1-4 and V is TRBV4-3; perhaps TRBD1 as D (5 bases). CDR3 length: 15 amino acids. Germline loops: CDR1 LGHNA, CDR2 YSLEER. The V and J ends lost 3 bases and 0 bases respectively, with 8 bases between them. The CDR3 loop reads CASSHQGATNEKLFF. The CDR3 bases are TGCGCCAGCAGCCATCAGGGTGCAACTAATGAAAAACTGTTTTTT.

CDR3 in DNA: TGTGCCAGCAGCCCGACCGGCGGGGGACGGGCCTACGAGCAGTACTTC. Translating gives CASSPTGGGRAYEQYF. The rearrangement joins TRBV7-3 to TRBJ2-7; 7 bases are a match to TRBD2. Trimming cost V 5 bases and J 2 bases; bases outside gene matches: 12. The CDR3 sequence is 16 residues long. CDR1 is SGHTA and CDR2 is FQGTGA in the germline V gene.

The chain joins TRBV6-5 to TRBJ1-2, with D tentatively TRBD1 (5 bases). V was shortened by 8 bases and J by 8 bases, with 15 bases between the two germline ends. Germline CDR1 reads MNHEY; CDR2 reads SVGAGI. There are 12 residues in the CDR3. DNA of the CDR3: TGTGCCAGCGCAGCAGGGAACATCGGCTACACCTTC. Amino acids: CASAAGNIGYTF.

The rearrangement links TRBV9 to TRBJ2-1; 8 positions agree with TRBD1. The CDR3 contains 15 residues. The germline V gene has CDR1 SGDLS and CDR2 YYNGEE. V was pared by 3 bases and J by 8 bases, with 10 bases of the junction left unmatched. The CDR3 nucleotides are TGTGCCAGCAGCGCGGGAGACAGGGGTTGGGATGAGCAGTTCTTC. This encodes CASSAGDRGWDEQFF.

This rearrangement joins TRBV7-9 to TRBJ2-4; 8 nucleotides agree with TRBD1. In germline, CDR1 is SEHNR, CDR2 FQNEAQ (reference sequence). This CDR3 spans 14 amino acids. V lost 5 bases to trimming and J lost 5 bases; unmatched junction nucleotides: 5. This CDR3 reads CASSTRDRQNIQYF. DNA for the CDR3: TGTGCCAGCAGCACCCGGGACAGGCAAAACATTCAGTACTTC.

A few counts support this clone. The chain employs TRBV20-1 and TRBJ1-2, with D unresolved. The CDR3 has 11 residues. Germline values: CDR1 DFQATT, CDR2 SNEGSKA (reference sequence). CDR3 DNA sequence: TGCAGGGGCCGGCCGGAATATGGCTACACCTTC. Translating it yields CRGRPEYGYTF.

The CDR3 spells CASSSIRQETDTQYF. The DNA for the CDR3 is TGTGCCAGCAGTTCCATCCGACAGGAGACAGATACGCAGTATTTT. This chain links TRBV6-5 with TRBJ2-3; TRBD1 might be the D (6 bases). The CDR3 extends over 15 amino acids. Trimming shortened V by 4 bases and J by 3 bases, and 14 bases separated the two germline ends. Germline CDR1 is MNHEY and CDR2 is SVGAGI.